The clone carrying this TCR beta chain was found many times. The record originates from a study of T-cell reconstitution after alpha-beta-depleted transplantation in children. TCRbeta library construction was performed incorporating unique molecular identifiers. TCRdb used MiXCR to reprocess the PCR reads, holding one entry per CDR3 protein. The sample yields approximately 420,000 distinct CDR3 sequences, roughly a tenth seen once. V gave up 1 base and J gave up 5 bases; unmatched junction bases: 16. The CDR3 spans 19 residues. From germline, CDR1 is SGHRS and CDR2 YFSETQ. The chain employs TRBV5-1 and TRBJ2-1, with 9 bases lining up with TRBD1. The source material was PBMCs from the stem cell graft donor, sampled from the stem cell graft. The receptor was derived from a human donor who donated a stem cell graft to a child with acute myeloid leukemia. The DNA of the CDR3 is TGCGCCAGCAGCTTGAAGACGAAACCGGGGACAGGGTGGGACAATGAGCAGTTCTTC. It encodes CASSLKTKPGTGWDNEQFF.